This T cell receptor (beta chain) emerged from a study of T cells in Graves' hyperthyroidism and ophthalmopathy. Broader study findings: Blood also showed most of the thyroid clonotypes that were expanded above 0.001. A median about 6.2 months before onset, the model predicted ophthalmopathy.

RNA transcripts provided the source from which TCR beta CDR3 regions were amplified. When the TCR CDR3 underwent first-round RT-PCR, the HTBI primer set was used. TCRdb re-called the multiplex PCR reads through MiXCR, storing one row per CDR3 protein. The table shows hundreds of thousands of distinct CDR3 sequences, with 15% to 19% occurring only once. As for this clonotype: What it binds is not known.

About 10 ml fresh peripheral blood yielded the PBMCs. The junction had 4 bases not matched to a gene; V was cut back by 3 bases and J by 5 bases. Germline CDR1 reads MNHNS; CDR2 reads SASEGT. The CDR3 extends over 14 amino acids. This sequence joins TRBV6-1 and TRBJ1-5, with TRBD1 matching 7 bases. The sequence was collected from a woman aged 18-29 years with Graves' hyperthyroidism. The sequenced sample consisted of blood. The CDR3 DNA reads as TGTGCCAGCAGTGATCTCAGGGGGTATCAGCCCCAGCATTTT. Translation: CASSDLRGYQPQHF.